The clone carrying this T cell receptor beta chain turned up a few times. Antigen unknown. With a J-beta primer mix and a sample-barcoded 5' primer, a second PCR ran 7 to 11 cycles. CDR3-containing paired-end reads numbering at least 2.5 million came from each sample. TCRdb redid the calling of the 5' RACE reads with MiXCR, one entry per CDR3 protein. The data hold over 500,000 distinct CDR3 sequences, with about a quarter observed a single time. This entry comes from a study of blood T cells in healthy people across ages. Germline loops: CDR1 GTSNPN, CDR2 SVGIG (reference sequence). V was pared by 5 bases and J by 4 bases, with 12 bases between. The CDR3 covers 14 residues. Findings and caveats of the study: Estimates drawn from one million T cells were deemed to understate diversity.

Staff drew about 10 milliliters of peripheral blood from each donor. Separately, the same data were catalogued under a study of T cells of mothers and their children.

Material for sequencing was blood. This TCR was recovered from a boy younger than 10 in good health. The rearrangement uses TRBV30 and TRBJ2-6; D is unclear. CDR3 sequence reads: CAWGWAAGANVLTF. The DNA for the CDR3 is TGTGCCTGGGGCTGGGCAGCCGGGGCCAACGTCCTGACTTTC.